This record looks at one TCR beta chain sequence and its context. Its antigen is as yet unknown. CDR3 length equals 15 residues. CDR1 LNHDA and CDR2 SQIVND come from the germline V gene (reference sequence). The V gene lost 1 base and the J gene lost 3 bases, with 12 bases spanning the gap. This sample was included in a study of cytomegalovirus exposure and HLA in healthy donors. Study-wide results and limits: The likely explanation for a cluster of highly shared sequence variants was sequencing artifact. Links to common viral pathogens appeared, in a later analysis, for several of the most significant clusters. The study found most TCR sequences rare, yet found some public TCRs in many donors.

In the PCR, 60 Vbeta and 13 Jbeta primers were used. Assay used: immunoSEQ multiplex PCR; TCRdb lists only in-frame clones, some missing. The sample includes 100,000 to 150,000 clones, about 72% of them seen just once. What was sequenced was PBMCs. The gene calls are TRBV19 and TRBJ1-2, with TRBD1 as a possible D gene (5 bases). The sequence came from a female donor in good health and CMV-seronegative. In DNA form, the CDR3 reads TGTGCCAGTAGTATAGCGACAGCCACTTACTATGGCTACACCTTC. Its protein product is CASSIATATYYGYTF.